Listed here is a single T cell receptor (beta chain). This specimen belongs to a study of blood T cell repertoires in COVID-19. Authors' analysis steps: Reference gene primer amplification gave nucleated cell count estimates. Method: immunoSEQ multiplex PCR; TCRdb's copy keeps in-frame clones and lacks some. That table furnishes V, J and clone size, whereas the DNA furnished D and trimming. The sample includes about 150,000 clones, 87% seen only once; the top ten take under 4.5%. In the 2 weeks before study entry, exposed participants met a COVID-19 case, which was PCR-confirmed or clinician-diagnosed. The V gene end was trimmed by 4 bases and the J gene end by 4 bases; junction bases not matched to a gene: 8. The germline gives CDR1 KGHSH, CDR2 LQKENI. The CDR3 length is 16 residues.

This chain uses TRBV18 with TRBJ2-1; 9 positions agree with TRBD2. The clonotype was recovered from a woman aged 35 to 49 who had been exposed to COVID-19. Material for sequencing was PBMCs or T cells enriched from blood (not recorded which). The CDR3 protein is CASSLLSGGEYNEQFF. CDR3 coding DNA: TGTGCCAGCTCACTCCTTAGCGGGGGCGAATACAATGAGCAGTTCTTC.